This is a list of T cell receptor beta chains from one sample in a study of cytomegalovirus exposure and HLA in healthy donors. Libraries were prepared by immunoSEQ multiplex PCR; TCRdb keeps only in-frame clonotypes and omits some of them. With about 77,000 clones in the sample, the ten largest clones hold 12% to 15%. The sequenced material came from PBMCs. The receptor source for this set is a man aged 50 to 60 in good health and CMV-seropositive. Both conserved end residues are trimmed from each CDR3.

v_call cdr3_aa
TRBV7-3 ASSQRGSPTEAF
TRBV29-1 SLRSDAGYGYT
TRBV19 EPSKLEGLAVSTDTQY
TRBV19 ASSIDQGIFKN
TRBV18 ASSPGTGGTQPQH
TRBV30 AWSSQGGNQPRH
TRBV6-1 ASSEAGRGSGYT
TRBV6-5 ASSPDSYGYT
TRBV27 ASSSGTGVSYEQY
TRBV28 ASSRPSFGGTQY
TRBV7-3 ASSSGTGNTEAF
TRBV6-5 ASSYSGGTYEQY
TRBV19 ASSIDILRGQPQH
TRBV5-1 ASSYGGGNTEAF
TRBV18 ASSPLAGTGTDEQF
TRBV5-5 ASSFGDSHSPLH
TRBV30 AWSTGYTQY
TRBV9 ASSVEGAYGNTIY
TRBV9 ASSPHGGGSDTQY
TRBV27 ASSGTGRSYLYEQY
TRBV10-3 AISVDRGFNQPQH
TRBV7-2 ASSLAVGPSSNSPLH
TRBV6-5 ASSWTGGWRNTEAF
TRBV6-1 ASSEISGGPYNEQF
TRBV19 ASSAGQATNYGYT
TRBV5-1 ASSPGQPFAGNTIY